This TCR beta chain derives from a study of shared clonotypes between healthy human individuals (dated by TCRdb to 2018 to 2021). Regarding the research as a whole: The cohort included a few men and a couple of women between 18 and 49 years of age. For each donor, CD4 naive and CD4 memory were each given three plates, CD8 naive was given two plates, and CD8 memory was given one plate. To estimate repertoire size and how much clonotype sharing occurs between individuals, the study deeply sequenced the blood TCR repertoires of 4 to 6 healthy adults. Libraries were prepared and TCR repertoires were sequenced by different laboratories using diverse techniques, in order to increase sequencing depth and limit assay-specific biases. Per donor, leukapheresis produced somewhere between about 0.94 and 9.5 billion PBMCs. The research as a whole found: Pairwise subsampling led to the expectation that sequencing depth would affect the degree of clonotype sharing among donors. Even with the large sequencing depth, rarefaction of the sorted-subset datasets indicated that sequencing was incomplete. The genetic and exposure-history diversity represented was limited by the small number of donors. When several donors were compared, the shared fraction of clonotypes was about 5.4% for naive CD4, 3.5% to 4% for naive CD8, 2% to 2.5% for memory CD4, and approximately 0.4% for memory CD8. Naive subsets generally had larger estimated clonotype richness than memory subsets did. Sampling was restricted to blood, and TCR repertoires in tissue are likely to differ from TCR repertoires in blood. Compared with non-shared clonotypes, the clonotypes found in all four sorted-subset donors had higher generation probabilities.

Using the deep immunoSEQ assay, TCR CDR3 regions were amplified from genomic DNA by multiplex PCR. Extracted genomic DNA from each cell subset was distributed evenly across all wells of several immunoSEQ 96-well plates, and each plate was treated as a replicate. Each replicate PCR for sorted subsets received roughly 0.2 ug genomic DNA, equal to roughly 30,000 T cell genomes. Purified libraries were quantified with a Qubit 3.0 fluorometer, sized on a Bioanalyzer 2100, and re-quantified with the KAPA Library Quantification kit. Each immunoSEQ 96-well plate was sequenced on its own single-read 150-cycle Illumina NextSeq 550 flow cell. The authors' pipeline ran thus. The immunoSEQ output contained only junctional sequences without quality scores, so filtering could not match that applied to full-length reads. To assign V/J genes and CDR3, sequences were annotated using PyIR, a Python wrapper for IgBLAST v1.9, with IMGT germline references. Reads were removed for weak V/J assignments (E-value above 1e-6), missing CDR3, stop codons, out-of-frame junctions, or ambiguous translated residues. V3J clonotypes were defined as sequences sharing the same inferred V gene, J gene, and CDR3 amino acid sequence. The percentage overlap between two repertoires was calculated by dividing the number of shared unique clonotypes by the size of the smaller repertoire. RTK rarefaction, the Chao1 estimator, and Recon v2.1 estimates of unobserved clonotypes were used to assess repertoire richness. Generation probabilities were computed with OLGA for all TCRbeta clonotypes obtained by the gDNA method from several donors. This is the immuneACCESS table as TCRdb keeps it, with only in-frame sequences that have V and J called. A part of the clones is gone; compared with another copy, unresolved V genes explain less than half, and the rest is unexplained. For V, J and clone size, that table is used; D and trimming come from the DNA. The sample includes around 2.1 million clones, with roughly 91% observed a single time. Jointly, the top ten make up 1.5% to 2% of the sample.

V and J are truncated by 0 bases and 8 bases respectively, leaving an intervening sequence of 25 bases. Counted from cysteine to phenylalanine, this CDR3 has 19 amino acids. The read is trimmed to its CDR3 DNA, 57 bases read in frame from base 1. CDR1 and CDR2 are drawn from the germline V gene: MGHRA, YSYEKL. About this clone: Its antigen specificity is not known. Per-base qualities were not stored, and no clone one base away is much larger.

CD8 naive samples consisted of CD45RO-negative cells that were positively selected for CCR7, yielding a CD45RA+CCR7+ population without TemRA cells. The donors were healthy, HIV-negative adults with no recently reported acute infections or vaccinations. Every donor was a Caucasian adult residing in Nashville, Tennessee, USA. After blood collection by leukapheresis, PBMCs were isolated using Ficoll-Histopaque density gradient centrifugation and then cryopreserved in the vapor phase of liquid nitrogen. Purity and quantity of every magnetically sorted T cell population were checked by analytical flow cytometry. From each sorted fraction, genomic DNA was isolated and quantified by UV absorbance on a Nanodrop 2000c.

The receptor was derived from a man aged 18 to 29 in good health. Some clones in this sample may be carry-over from other donors' samples. The sequence is built from TRBV4-1 and TRBJ1-4, with an unclear D gene assignment. The sample consisted of naive CD8+ T cells from PBMCs. Taken with the paper, the label for cell subset or site translates to: CD45RA+CCR7+. This receptor carries the CDR3 CASSQDLVLRTLPREKLFF. The DNA is TGCGCCAGCAGCCAAGATTTGGTACTCCGAACTCTTCCGCGAGAAAAACTGTTTTTT.